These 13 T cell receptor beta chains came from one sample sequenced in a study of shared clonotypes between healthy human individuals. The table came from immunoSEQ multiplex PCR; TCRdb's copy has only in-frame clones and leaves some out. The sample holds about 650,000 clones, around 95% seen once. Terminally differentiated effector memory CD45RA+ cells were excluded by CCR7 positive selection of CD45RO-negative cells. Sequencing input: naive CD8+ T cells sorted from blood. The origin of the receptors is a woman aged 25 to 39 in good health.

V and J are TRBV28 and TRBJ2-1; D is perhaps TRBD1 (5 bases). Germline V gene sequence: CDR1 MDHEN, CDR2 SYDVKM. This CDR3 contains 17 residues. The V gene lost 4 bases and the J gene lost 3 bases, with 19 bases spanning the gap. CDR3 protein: CASSSGIRGRNYNEQFF. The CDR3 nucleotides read TGTGCCAGCAGTTCCGGTATTAGGGGCAGAAACTACAATGAGCAGTTCTTC.

Written as DNA, the CDR3 is TGTGCCAGCAGCGTTGGCCTAGCCCGGGAGACCCAGTACTTC. The encoded protein is CASSVGLARETQYF. The chain employs TRBV9 and TRBJ2-5; TRBD2 might be the D (5 bases). The CDR3 is 14 residues long. V was cut by 2 bases and J by 5 bases, with 13 bases left in between. Per germline, CDR1 SGDLS and CDR2 YYNGEE. Together with reference TRBV9 and TRBJ2-5, the CDR3 gives the full variable domain: DSGVTQTPKHLITATGQRVTLRCSPRSGDLSVYWYQQSLDQGLQFLIQYYNGEERAKGNILERFSAQQFPDLHSELNLSSLELGDSALYFCASSVGLARETQYFGPGTRLLVL.

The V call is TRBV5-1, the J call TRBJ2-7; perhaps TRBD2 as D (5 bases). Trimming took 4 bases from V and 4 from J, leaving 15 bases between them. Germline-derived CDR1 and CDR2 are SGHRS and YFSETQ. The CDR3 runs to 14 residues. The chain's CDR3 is CASSLPGERYEQYF. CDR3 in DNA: TGCGCCAGCAGCCTGCCCGGGGAACGTTACGAGCAGTACTTC. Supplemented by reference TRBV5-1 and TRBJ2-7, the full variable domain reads KAGVTQTPRYLIKTRGQQVTLSCSPISGHRSVSWYQQTPGQGLQFLFEYFSETQRNKGNFPGRFSGRQFSNSRSEMNVSTLELGDSALYLCASSLPGERYEQYFGPGTRLTVT.

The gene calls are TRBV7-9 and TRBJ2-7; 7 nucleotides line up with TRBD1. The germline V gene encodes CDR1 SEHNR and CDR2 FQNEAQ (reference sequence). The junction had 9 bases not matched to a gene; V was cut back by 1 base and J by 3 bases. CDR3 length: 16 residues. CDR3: CASSLEEGQHFYEQYF. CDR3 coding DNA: TGTGCCAGCAGCTTAGAAGAGGGACAGCACTTCTACGAGCAGTACTTC. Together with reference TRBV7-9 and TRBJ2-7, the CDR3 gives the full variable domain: DTGVSQNPRHKITKRGQNVTFRCDPISEHNRLYWYRQTLGQGPEFLTYFQNEAQLEKSRLLSDRFSAERPKGSFSTLEIQRTEQGDSAMYLCASSLEEGQHFYEQYFGPGTRLTVT.

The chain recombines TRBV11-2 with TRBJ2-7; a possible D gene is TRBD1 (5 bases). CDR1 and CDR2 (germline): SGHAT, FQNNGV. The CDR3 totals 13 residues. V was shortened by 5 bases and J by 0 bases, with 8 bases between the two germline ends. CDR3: CASSPGFSYEQYF. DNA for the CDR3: TGTGCCAGCAGCCCAGGGTTCTCCTACGAGCAGTACTTC.

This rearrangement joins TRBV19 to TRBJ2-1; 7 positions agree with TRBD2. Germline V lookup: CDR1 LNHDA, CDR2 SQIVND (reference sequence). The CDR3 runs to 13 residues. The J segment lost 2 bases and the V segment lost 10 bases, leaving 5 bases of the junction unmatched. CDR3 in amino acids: CATGEGPYNEQFF. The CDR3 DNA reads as TGTGCCACCGGGGAGGGGCCCTACAATGAGCAGTTCTTC.

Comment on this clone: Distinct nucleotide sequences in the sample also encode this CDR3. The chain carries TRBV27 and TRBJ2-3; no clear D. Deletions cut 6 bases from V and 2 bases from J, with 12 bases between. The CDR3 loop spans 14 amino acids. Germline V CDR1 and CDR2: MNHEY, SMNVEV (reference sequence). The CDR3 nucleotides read TGTGCCAGCAGGACGGGCGGCTCCACAGATACGCAGTATTTT. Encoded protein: CASRTGGSTDTQYF.

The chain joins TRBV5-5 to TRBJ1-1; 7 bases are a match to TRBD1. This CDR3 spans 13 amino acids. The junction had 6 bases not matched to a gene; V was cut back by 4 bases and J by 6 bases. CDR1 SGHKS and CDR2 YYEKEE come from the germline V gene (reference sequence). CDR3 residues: CASSGGQVAEAFF. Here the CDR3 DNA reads TGTGCCAGCAGCGGAGGACAGGTCGCTGAAGCTTTCTTT. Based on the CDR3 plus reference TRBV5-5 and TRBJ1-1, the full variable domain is DAGVTQSPTHLIKTRGQQVTLRCSPISGHKSVSWYQQVLGQGPQFIFQYYEKEERGRGNFPDRFSARQFPNYSSELNVNALLLGDSALYLCASSGGQVAEAFFGQGTRLTVV.

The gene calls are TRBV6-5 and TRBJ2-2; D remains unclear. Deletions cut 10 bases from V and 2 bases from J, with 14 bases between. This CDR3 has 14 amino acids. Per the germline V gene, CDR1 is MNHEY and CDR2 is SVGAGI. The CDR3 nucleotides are TGTGCCACCTGGTCCCCGGTTAACACCGGGGAGCTGTTTTTT. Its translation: CATWSPVNTGELFF.

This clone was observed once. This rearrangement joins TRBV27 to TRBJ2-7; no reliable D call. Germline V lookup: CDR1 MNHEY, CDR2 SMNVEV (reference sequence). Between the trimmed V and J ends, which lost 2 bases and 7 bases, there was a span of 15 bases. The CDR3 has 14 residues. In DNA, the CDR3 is TGTGCCAGCAGTTTAACAGTCCCTCCTGTGGAGCAGTACTTC. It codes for CASSLTVPPVEQYF.

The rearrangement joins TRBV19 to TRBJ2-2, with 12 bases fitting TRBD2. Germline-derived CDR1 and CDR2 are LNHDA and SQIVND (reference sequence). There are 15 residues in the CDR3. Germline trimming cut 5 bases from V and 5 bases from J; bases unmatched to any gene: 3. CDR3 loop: CASSWTSGETGELFF. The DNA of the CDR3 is TGTGCCAGTAGTTGGACTAGCGGGGAAACCGGGGAGCTGTTTTTT.

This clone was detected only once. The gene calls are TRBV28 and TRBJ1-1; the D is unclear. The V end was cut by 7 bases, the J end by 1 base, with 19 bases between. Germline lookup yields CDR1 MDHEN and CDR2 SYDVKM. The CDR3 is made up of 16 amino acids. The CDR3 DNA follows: TGTGCCAGCACCCGGGGTCCGTTCCTTTCGAACACTGAAGCTTTCTTT. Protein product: CASTRGPFLSNTEAFF.

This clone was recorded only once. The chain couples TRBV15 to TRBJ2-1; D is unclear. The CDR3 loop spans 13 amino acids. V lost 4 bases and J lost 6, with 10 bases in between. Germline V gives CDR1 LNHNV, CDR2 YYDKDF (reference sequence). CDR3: CATSMLESNEQFF. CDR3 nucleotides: TGTGCCACCAGCATGTTAGAGTCCAATGAGCAGTTCTTC.